This T cell receptor (beta chain) is drawn from a study of cytotoxic CD8 clonotypes in ibrutinib-treated CLL. Study details: Specimens for response were gathered following a median roughly eleven months of therapy, spanning 6 to 36. Overall study findings and caveats: Different sampling times were used for sustained-remission and progressing patients. At baseline, clonality was higher than in age-matched healthy donors and correlated with CD8+ counts.

Targeted sequencing depth ranged from 1 in 200,000 to 1 in 1 million T cells. Data came from immunoSEQ multiplex PCR; TCRdb stores just in-frame clones and leaves some out. The table includes about 310,000 clones, about 77% detected once. Germline V gene data show CDR1 as MDHEN and CDR2 as SYDVKM. This CDR3 is 15 amino acids long. With 4 bases removed from V and 0 bases from J, the gap between germline ends came to 11 bases. This clone is classed as medium-sized (0.01 to 0.1%). Its antigen is not identified. The rearrangement joins TRBV28 to TRBJ2-3; D gene unclear. The starting material was PBMCs, obtained before ibrutinib treatment. The receptor comes from a human donor with chronic lymphocytic leukemia. CDR3 sequence (DNA): TGTGCCAGCAGTTCCCCCCCAGCCAGCACAGATACGCAGTATTTT. The encoded protein is CASSSPPASTDTQYF.